One sample yielded the 32 T cell receptor beta chains listed below, sequenced in a study of OX40 agonist ivuxolimab in advanced cancers. Profiling relied on immunoSEQ multiplex PCR, and the TCRdb table lists in-frame clones only, not all of them. The repertoire holds 15,000 or so clones, with 70% to 90% as singletons. The sequencing here drew on CD4+ or CD8+ T cells sorted from blood, taken in a trial of the OX40 agonist ivuxolimab. The receptors were sampled from an adult with an advanced solid tumor such as melanoma, head and neck, liver or kidney cancer.

The chain is built from TRBV4-1 and TRBJ1-5; no firm D call. Deletions cut 4 bases from V and 0 bases from J, with 7 bases between. This CDR3 region has 14 residues. Germline CDR1 is MGHRA and CDR2 is YSYEKL. CDR3 in DNA: TGCGCCAGCAGCCCGGGAGATAGCAATCAGCCCCAGCATTTT. Translation: CASSPGDSNQPQHF.

The chain joins TRBV6-1 to TRBJ2-1; TRBD1 is a possible D gene (6 bases). V shed 8 bases and J shed 6 bases, with 20 bases lying between them. This CDR3 contains 15 residues. Germline V CDR1 and CDR2: MNHNS, SASEGT. The CDR3 DNA reads as TGTGCCAGCGTAGTAGGCCCAGAGGACAGCAATGAGCAGTTCTTC. Translation gives CASVVGPEDSNEQFF.

The rearrangement uses TRBV5-4 and TRBJ2-7, with TRBD1 identical over 8 bases. V lost 4 bases, J lost 2 bases, and 5 bases stayed unmatched. The CDR3 runs 14 residues. Germline V lookup: CDR1 SGHNT, CDR2 YYREEE (reference sequence). CDR3 nucleotides: TGTGCCAGCAGCCCCGGGACAGGTACCTACGAGCAGTACTTC. Translation gives CASSPGTGTYEQYF. The full variable domain, with the rest looked up from reference TRBV5-4 and TRBJ2-7, is ETGVTQSPTHLIKTRGQQVTLRCSSQSGHNTVSWYQQALGQGPQFIFQYYREEENGRGNFPPRFSGLQFPNYSSELNVNALELDDSALYLCASSPGTGTYEQYFGPGTRLTVT.

The chain combines TRBV7-9 with TRBJ2-1, with 9 bases lining up with TRBD2. The CDR3 length is 16 residues. Germline CDR1 reads SEHNR; CDR2 reads FQNEAQ (reference sequence). The V and J ends lost 4 bases and 8 bases, in that order; junction bases with no gene match: 12. The CDR3 here is CASSSLSGRGNYEQFF. The CDR3 coding sequence is TGTGCCAGCAGCTCGCTTAGCGGGAGAGGTAACTATGAGCAGTTCTTC.

The rearrangement uses TRBV5-5 and TRBJ1-1; D might be TRBD1 (6 bases). In germline, CDR1 is SGHKS, CDR2 YYEKEE (reference sequence). This CDR3 comprises 15 residues. Trimming removed 0 bases at V and 4 bases at J, with 13 bases between. The CDR3 DNA is TGTGCCAGCAGCTTGGTAGGGGGAGGTTTCACTGAAGCTTTCTTT. This gives the protein CASSLVGGGFTEAFF.

In its sample, this clone was seen once. J is TRBJ1-6 and V is TRBV28; D unclear. This CDR3 region has 15 residues. V lost 5 bases and J 4 bases, leaving 12 bases between the germline ends. In germline, CDR1 is MDHEN, CDR2 SYDVKM. CDR3 region: CASSPRGSYNSPLHF. The CDR3 DNA reads TGTGCCAGCAGTCCCCGCGGCTCTTATAATTCACCCCTCCACTTT.

The V call is TRBV11-2, the J call TRBJ1-2; 7 bases match TRBD1. CDR1 and CDR2 from the germline V gene are SGHAT and FQNNGV. The trim removed 4 bases at V and 5 bases at J, leaving 10 bases unmatched. This CDR3 region has 15 residues. CDR3 nucleotide sequence: TGTGCCAGCAGCTGGGACAGCCGCCTTATTTATGGCTACACCTTC. Protein product: CASSWDSRLIYGYTF.

This chain connects TRBV15 to TRBJ2-1; TRBD2 aligns across 7 bases. This CDR3 spans 17 amino acids. The germline CDR1 and CDR2 sequences are LNHNV and YYDKDF (reference sequence). V shed 4 bases, J shed 4 bases, and the junction held 13 bases outside the gene matches. The CDR3 DNA reads TGTGCCACCAGCACCAAGGGAGGGAGGATGCTTTACAATGAGCAGTTCTTC. Translation gives CATSTKGGRMLYNEQFF.

V is TRBV28 and J is TRBJ2-3; D is uncertain. The CDR3 runs to 14 residues. Germline lookup yields CDR1 MDHEN and CDR2 SYDVKM. V shed 7 bases and J shed 1 base, with 12 bases lying between them. CDR3 DNA sequence: TGTGCCAGCAACCTTAACTGGGGCACAGATACGCAGTATTTT. Translated: CASNLNWGTDTQYF.

The V and J genes are TRBV27 and TRBJ2-7, with D perhaps TRBD2 (6 bases). CDR3 length equals 14 residues. With 8 bases removed from V and 5 bases from J, the gap between germline ends came to 19 bases. CDR1 is MNHEY and CDR2 is SMNVEV in the germline V gene (reference sequence). The CDR3 protein is CASSIAASGDEQYF. CDR3 bases: TGTGCCAGCTCAATAGCGGCCTCGGGGGACGAGCAGTACTTC.

This clone was counted only a few times. This chain uses TRBV28 with TRBJ1-1; TRBD1 aligns across 10 bases. The V segment lost 9 bases and the J segment 5 bases; nucleotides outside the gene matches: 3. Germline loops: CDR1 MDHEN, CDR2 SYDVKM. The CDR3 contains 12 residues. The CDR3 bases are TGTGCCAGTGGACAGGGGGAGACTGAAGCTTTCTTT. As protein: CASGQGETEAFF.

The table lists this clone with a count of one. The CDR3 here is CASSPGGNEQFF. As DNA, the CDR3 is TGTGCCAGCAGCCCGGGGGGGAATGAGCAGTTCTTC. V and J are TRBV7-9 and TRBJ2-1; 8 bases are a match to TRBD2. Germline V gene lookup returns CDR1 SEHNR and CDR2 FQNEAQ (reference sequence). The CDR3 is made up of 12 amino acids. J lost 7 bases, V lost 5 bases, and 1 base had no gene match.

The V call is TRBV29-1, the J call TRBJ2-3; D possibly corresponds to TRBD2 (5 bases). The V and J ends lost 5 bases and 0 bases respectively, with 9 bases between them. CDR3 length equals 13 residues. CDR1 and CDR2 from the germline V gene are SQVTM and ANQGSEA. CDR3 nucleotide sequence: TGCAGCGTTCCAGACTACAGCACAGATACGCAGTATTTT. Translated: CSVPDYSTDTQYF.

The rearrangement uses TRBV27 and TRBJ2-5; TRBD1 agrees at 11 bases. V trimming: 6 bases; J trimming: 6 bases; junction bases outside the gene matches: 9. Germline assignment: CDR1 MNHEY and CDR2 SMNVEV (reference sequence). This CDR3 spans 15 amino acids. The DNA of the CDR3 is TGTGCCAGCAGAACGGACAGGGGGCTGGGGAAGACCCAGTACTTC. This gives the protein CASRTDRGLGKTQYF.

The chain carries TRBV11-2 and TRBJ2-1, with 7 bases lining up with TRBD2. Germline V gene sequence: CDR1 SGHAT, CDR2 FQNNGV. There are 17 residues in the CDR3. Trimming took 4 bases from V and 9 from J; bases not matched to a gene: 18. CDR3 sequence reads: CASSWGWESGDYVEQFF. The CDR3 coding sequence is TGTGCCAGCAGCTGGGGGTGGGAGAGCGGGGACTACGTTGAGCAGTTCTTC.

This sequence joins TRBV7-9 and TRBJ2-2; D is possibly TRBD1 or TRBD2 (6 bases each). The CDR3 contains 16 residues. The germline CDR1 and CDR2 sequences are SEHNR and FQNEAQ (reference sequence). Trimming cost V 6 bases and J 3 bases, with 17 bases left between them. In nucleotides, the CDR3 is TGTGCCAGCAGTCCATCGGGGGCGCGGGACACCGGGGAGCTGTTTTTT. Translating gives CASSPSGARDTGELFF.

The rearrangement joins TRBV7-9 to TRBJ1-2; D is uncertain. Trimming removed 1 base at V and 10 bases at J, with 7 bases between. The CDR3 has 11 amino acids. Germline V gene data show CDR1 as SEHNR and CDR2 as FQNEAQ (reference sequence). The CDR3 DNA follows: TGTGCCAGCAGCTTAGGGAGTAACTACACCTTC. This codes for CASSLGSNYTF.

V and J are TRBV13 and TRBJ2-1, with D possibly matching TRBD1 (5 bases). The CDR3 runs 13 residues. Germline loops: CDR1 PRHDT, CDR2 FYEKMQ (reference sequence). Trimming pared 0 bases from V and 6 bases from J, leaving 6 bases between. The CDR3: CASSLGTVNEQFF. As DNA, the CDR3 is TGTGCCAGCAGCTTAGGGACAGTCAATGAGCAGTTCTTC.

The V and J genes are TRBV6-5 and TRBJ2-7, with 7 positions matching TRBD1. Germline CDR1 is MNHEY and CDR2 is SVGAGI. Trimming at V came to 2 bases and at J to 0 bases, leaving 4 bases not matched to a gene. The length of the CDR3 is 15 residues. The DNA of the CDR3 is TGTGCCAGCAGTTACCGGGACAGCAGCTCCTACGAGCAGTACTTC. This translates into CASSYRDSSSYEQYF.

This clone appeared once. The chain carries TRBV29-1 and TRBJ1-2; D gene uncertain. The CDR3 extends over 12 amino acids. V was trimmed by 1 base and J by 8 bases, leaving 11 bases between them. Per germline, CDR1 SQVTM and CDR2 ANQGSEA. Here the CDR3 reads CSVEGKEQGYTF. The CDR3 DNA reads TGCAGCGTTGAAGGGAAAGAGCAAGGCTACACCTTC.

This clone was detected once. The chain recombines TRBV19 with TRBJ2-1; possible D gene TRBD2, 6 bases. Deletions cut 3 bases from V and 0 bases from J, with 9 bases between. This CDR3 contains 15 residues. The germline V gene encodes CDR1 LNHDA and CDR2 SQIVND (reference sequence). CDR3 coding DNA: TGTGCCAGTAGTATTCGGGAGAGCTCCTACAATGAGCAGTTCTTC. It encodes CASSIRESSYNEQFF.

This clone was detected a few times. V is TRBV11-3 and J is TRBJ1-1; D possibly corresponds to TRBD1 (5 bases). Trimming pared 1 base from V and 0 bases from J, leaving 9 bases between. There are 15 residues in the CDR3. In germline, CDR1 is SGHNT, CDR2 YENEEA. For the CDR3, the DNA is TGTGCCAGCAGCTTAGGACAGTACATGAACACTGAAGCTTTCTTT. As protein: CASSLGQYMNTEAFF.

As for this clone: At one end, the junction sequence differs from germline, possibly due to a read error. This sequence joins TRBV7-7 and TRBJ2-5, with TRBD2 identical over 7 bases. The CDR3 is 13 amino acids. The germline V gene encodes CDR1 SSHAT and CDR2 FNYEAQ (reference sequence). In DNA, the CDR3 is TGTGCTAGCAGCTTAAGCGGGACCAACTCTCAGTACTTC. It codes for CASSLSGTNSQYF.

The chain employs TRBV19 and TRBJ2-1, with 9 bases aligning to TRBD2. Germline CDR1 reads LNHDA; CDR2 reads SQIVND (reference sequence). The CDR3 extends over 17 amino acids. V lost 4 bases and J lost 7; bases outside the gene matches: 14. Written as DNA, the CDR3 is TGTGCCAGTAGTAAAGGCCTGACTAGCGGTCCCGTTAATGAGCAGTTCTTC. Its protein is CASSKGLTSGPVNEQFF.

The V call is TRBV30, the J call TRBJ2-1; no definite D call. CDR1 and CDR2 (germline): GTSNPN, SVGIG (reference sequence). The CDR3 has 13 amino acids. Trimming shortened V by 6 bases and J by 5 bases, and 14 bases separated the two germline ends. The CDR3, as DNA: TGTGCCTGCCATGCTTGGGTGGACAATGAGCAGTTCTTC. Translated: CACHAWVDNEQFF.

This rearrangement joins TRBV6-6 to TRBJ1-5; a possible D gene is TRBD1 (5 bases). The CDR3 extends over 14 amino acids. Trimming took 0 bases from V and 6 from J, leaving 9 bases between them. In germline, CDR1 is MNHNY, CDR2 SVGAGI (reference sequence). CDR3 amino acids: CASSYSRGIQPQHF. The CDR3 DNA is TGTGCCAGCAGTTACTCGCGGGGGATTCAGCCCCAGCATTTT.

V usage is TRBV6-1 and J usage is TRBJ2-7, with D perhaps matching TRBD1 (6 bases). This CDR3 has 14 amino acids. The V gene lost 6 bases and the J gene lost 2 bases, with 14 bases spanning the gap. Germline CDR1 is MNHNS and CDR2 is SASEGT. This chain's CDR3 is CASSARDTTYEQYF. In DNA form, the CDR3 reads TGTGCCAGCAGCGCACGGGACACCACCTACGAGCAGTACTTC.

The sample holds one count of this clone. The chain uses TRBV14 and TRBJ2-1; unclear D gene. Trimming removed 4 bases from V and 0 bases from J, with 10 bases in between. This CDR3 spans 15 amino acids. CDR1 and CDR2 from the germline V gene are SGHDN and FVKESK. The CDR3 nucleotides are TGTGCCAGCAGCCCGGACCGGATCTCCTACAATGAGCAGTTCTTC. Translating gives CASSPDRISYNEQFF.

The CDR3 DNA is TGTGCCAGCAGCAAAACTAGCGGGAGGTACCCTGAGCAGTTCTTC. Translation: CASSKTSGRYPEQFF. The V call is TRBV21-1, the J call TRBJ2-1; no check of the table's D call, TRBD2, against the DNA was made. TRBV21-1 is annotated as a pseudogene. The CDR3 covers 15 residues.

This sequence joins TRBV28 and TRBJ2-1; D call uncertain. CDR1 and CDR2 from the germline V gene are MDHEN and SYDVKM. There are 16 residues in the CDR3. Trimming took 5 bases from V and 0 from J, leaving 14 bases between them. The CDR3, as DNA: TGTGCCAGCAGTAGCCGGACGGCGAGCTCCTACAATGAGCAGTTCTTC. It encodes CASSSRTASSYNEQFF.

CDR3 nucleotides: TGTGCCAGCAGCTATTTAAGGACAGGGATTGGGGAGACCCAGTACTTC. Translating it yields CASSYLRTGIGETQYF. The J gene is TRBJ2-5, the V gene TRBV5-6; TRBD1 agrees at 8 bases. Germline V gives CDR1 SGHDT, CDR2 YYEEEE. V lost 3 bases to trimming and J lost 5 bases; unmatched junction nucleotides: 12. This CDR3 has 16 amino acids. Complete variable domain (other parts from reference TRBV5-6 and TRBJ2-5): DAGVTQSPTHLIKTRGQQVTLRCSPKSGHDTVSWYQQALGQGPQFIFQYYEEEERQRGNFPDRFSGHQFPNYSSELNVNALLLGDSALYLCASSYLRTGIGETQYFGPGTRLLVL.

With regard to this clone: Germline and junction disagree at one end, which may indicate a read error. The chain uses TRBV5-6 and TRBJ2-7, with TRBD2 matching 13 bases. Germline-derived CDR1 and CDR2 are SGHDT and YYEEEE. The CDR3 covers 16 residues. The CDR3 reads CASSLGLAGDLGIKSF. The CDR3 nucleotides read TGTGCCAGCAGCCTCGGACTAGCGGGAGACCTGGGGATTAAATCCTTC.